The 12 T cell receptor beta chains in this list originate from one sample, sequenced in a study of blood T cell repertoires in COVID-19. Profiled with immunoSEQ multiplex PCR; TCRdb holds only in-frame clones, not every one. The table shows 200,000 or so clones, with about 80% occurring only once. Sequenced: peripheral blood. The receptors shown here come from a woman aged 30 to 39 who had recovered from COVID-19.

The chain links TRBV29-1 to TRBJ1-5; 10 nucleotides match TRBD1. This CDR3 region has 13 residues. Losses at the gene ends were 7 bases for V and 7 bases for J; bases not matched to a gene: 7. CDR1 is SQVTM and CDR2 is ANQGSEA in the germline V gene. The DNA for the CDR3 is TGCAGCGCCGGGGACAGGGGAGAACAGCCCCAGCATTTT. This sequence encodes CSAGDRGEQPQHF.

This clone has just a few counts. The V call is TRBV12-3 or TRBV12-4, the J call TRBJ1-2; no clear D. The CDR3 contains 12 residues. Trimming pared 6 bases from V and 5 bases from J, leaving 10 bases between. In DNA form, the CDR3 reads TGTGCCAGCAGCCCCGGTAGTTATGGCTACACCTTC. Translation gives CASSPGSYGYTF.

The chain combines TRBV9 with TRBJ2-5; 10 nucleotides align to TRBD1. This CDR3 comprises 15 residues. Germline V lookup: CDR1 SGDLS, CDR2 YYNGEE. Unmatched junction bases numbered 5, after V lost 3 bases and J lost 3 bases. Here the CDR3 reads CASSGGTGEEETQYF. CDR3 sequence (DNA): TGTGCCAGCAGCGGTGGGACAGGGGAGGAAGAGACCCAGTACTTC.

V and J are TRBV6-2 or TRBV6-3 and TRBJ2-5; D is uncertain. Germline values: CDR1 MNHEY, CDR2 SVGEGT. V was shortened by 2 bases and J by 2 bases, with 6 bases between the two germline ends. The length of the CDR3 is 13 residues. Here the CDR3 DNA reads TGTGCCAGCAGTTACAGCCATCAAGAGACCCAGTACTTC. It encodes CASSYSHQETQYF.

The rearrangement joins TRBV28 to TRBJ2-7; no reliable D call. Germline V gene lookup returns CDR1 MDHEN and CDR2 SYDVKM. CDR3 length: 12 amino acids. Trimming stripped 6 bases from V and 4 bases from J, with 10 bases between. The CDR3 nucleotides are TGTGCCAGCAGCCCTATTTATTACGAGCAGTACTTC. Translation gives CASSPIYYEQYF.

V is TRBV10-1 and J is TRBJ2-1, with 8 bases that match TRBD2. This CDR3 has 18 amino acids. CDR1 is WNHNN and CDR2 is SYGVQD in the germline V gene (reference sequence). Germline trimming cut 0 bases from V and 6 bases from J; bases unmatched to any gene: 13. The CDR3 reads CASSESTGAGVLVNEQFF. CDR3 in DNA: TGCGCCAGCAGTGAGTCGACTGGAGCGGGAGTTTTGGTCAATGAGCAGTTCTTC.

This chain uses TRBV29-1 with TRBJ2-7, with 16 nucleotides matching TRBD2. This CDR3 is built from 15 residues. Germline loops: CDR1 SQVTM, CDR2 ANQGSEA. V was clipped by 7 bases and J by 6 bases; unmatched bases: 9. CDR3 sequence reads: CSAGTSGRARGEQYF. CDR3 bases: TGCAGCGCCGGGACTAGCGGGAGGGCCCGGGGCGAGCAGTACTTC.

The CDR3 nucleotides are TGTGCCAGCAGTTACCAGGGACTAGCGAGACCGGGTAAGCAGTACTTC. This sequence encodes CASSYQGLARPGKQYF. The chain recombines TRBV6-2 or TRBV6-3 with TRBJ2-7, with 10 bases matching TRBD2. The ends lost 2 bases at V and 8 bases at J; junction bases unmatched: 12. CDR3 length: 16 residues. Germline CDR1 reads MNHEY; CDR2 reads SVGEGT.

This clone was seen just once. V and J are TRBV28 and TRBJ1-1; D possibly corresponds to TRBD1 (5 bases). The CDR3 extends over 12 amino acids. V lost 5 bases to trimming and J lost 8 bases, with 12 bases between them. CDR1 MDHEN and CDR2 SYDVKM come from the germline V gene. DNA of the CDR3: TGTGCCAGCAGTGTCCTAGGGGCGGAAGCTTTCTTT. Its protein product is CASSVLGAEAFF.

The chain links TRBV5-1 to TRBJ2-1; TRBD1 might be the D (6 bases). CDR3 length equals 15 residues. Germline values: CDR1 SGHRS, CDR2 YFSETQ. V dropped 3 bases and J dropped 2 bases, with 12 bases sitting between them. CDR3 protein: CASSSEAGAYNEQFF. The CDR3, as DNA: TGCGCCAGCAGCTCTGAAGCAGGGGCCTACAATGAGCAGTTCTTC. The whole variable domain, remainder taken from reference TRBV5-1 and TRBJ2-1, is KAGVTQTPRYLIKTRGQQVTLSCSPISGHRSVSWYQQTPGQGLQFLFEYFSETQRNKGNFPGRFSGRQFSNSRSEMNVSTLELGDSALYLCASSSEAGAYNEQFFGPGTRLTVL.

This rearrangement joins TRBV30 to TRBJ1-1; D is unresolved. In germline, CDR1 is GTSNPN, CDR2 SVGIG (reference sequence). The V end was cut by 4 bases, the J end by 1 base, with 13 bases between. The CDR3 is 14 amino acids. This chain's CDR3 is CAWIGPGGNTEAFF. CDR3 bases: TGTGCCTGGATAGGTCCAGGAGGGAACACTGAAGCTTTCTTT.

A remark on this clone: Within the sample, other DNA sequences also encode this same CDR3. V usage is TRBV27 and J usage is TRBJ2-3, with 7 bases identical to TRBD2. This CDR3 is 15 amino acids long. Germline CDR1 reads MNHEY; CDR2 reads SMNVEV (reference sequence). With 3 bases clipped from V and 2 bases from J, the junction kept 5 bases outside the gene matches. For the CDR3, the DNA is TGTGCCAGCAGTTTGACAGCGGGGTCCACAGATACGCAGTATTTT. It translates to CASSLTAGSTDTQYF.